The following is a T cell receptor beta chain sequence with its context. Its matching antigen is unknown. This sample is part of a study of cytomegalovirus exposure and HLA in healthy donors. On the study more broadly: Genetic ancestry analysis placed approximately 78% of the approximately 400 donors that were genotyped in the Caucasian-associated cluster.

Primers: 60 Vbeta forward and 13 Jbeta reverse. Sequencing used immunoSEQ multiplex PCR; TCRdb keeps in-frame clones, though not all of them. This table holds roughly 160,000 clones, less than 85% found once. Study-level findings and limits: The analysis excluded some indistinguishable V segments, including TRBV6-2 and TRBV6-3. Most subjects' HLA-A and HLA-B alleles were reportedly predicted from TCR beta sequences.

The V gene's germline CDR1 is SNHLY and CDR2 FYNNEI. The V and J ends lost 5 bases and 10 bases respectively, with 11 bases between them. The CDR3 is 11 amino acids. This clonotype was sampled from a boy between 2 and 10 years old in good health and CMV-seronegative. The material sequenced was PBMCs. The chain couples TRBV2 to TRBJ1-2; possible D gene TRBD1, 6 bases. The CDR3 DNA sequence: TGTGCCAGCAGTCTACAGGGTTTCTACACCTTC. Amino acids: CASSLQGFYTF.